Below are 27 T cell receptor beta chains sequenced from a single sample in a study of T cell responses to AZD1222 COVID-19 vaccine. Clones were sequenced by immunoSEQ multiplex PCR, and TCRdb holds only the in-frame ones, with some missing. The sample lists over 130,000 clones, roughly 92% seen once, with 1.3% in the top ten. This specimen was peripheral blood, taken on day 0 of AZD1222 vaccination. These receptors all stem from an adult in good health.

The chain recombines TRBV7-2 with TRBJ2-4; perhaps TRBD1 as D (5 bases). The CDR3 totals 17 residues. Germline CDR1 reads SGHTA; CDR2 reads FQGNSA. Between the trimmed V and J ends, which lost 1 base and 3 bases, there was a span of 16 bases. The CDR3 reads CASSLVLLTGGKNIQYF. The CDR3 nucleotides read TGTGCCAGCAGCTTAGTTCTCCTCACAGGTGGCAAAAACATTCAGTACTTC.

The gene calls are TRBV21-1 and TRBJ1-6. TRBV21-1 is annotated as a pseudogene. The CDR3 has 16 residues. The CDR3 sequence is CASSTNERSRGSPLHF. DNA of the CDR3: TGTGCCAGCAGCACAAATGAGCGCTCCCGGGGTTCACCCCTCCACTTT.

The chain links TRBV18 to TRBJ1-5, with 7 bases identical to TRBD1. The germline CDR1 and CDR2 sequences are KGHSH and LQKENI. V lost 3 bases to trimming and J lost 4 bases; unmatched junction nucleotides: 6. The CDR3 has 15 residues. CDR3 amino acids: CASSPTGSTNQPQHF. DNA of the CDR3: TGTGCCAGCTCACCGACAGGGTCAACTAATCAGCCCCAGCATTTT.

This clone was detected once. The CDR3 DNA reads TGTGCCAGCTCCCTTTTGTCAACAGATAACTATGGCTACACCTTC. It encodes CASSLLSTDNYGYTF. The J gene is TRBJ1-2, the V gene TRBV18; the D is unclear. V lost 6 bases to trimming and J lost 1 base, with 15 bases between them. This CDR3 has 15 residues. Germline CDR1 reads KGHSH; CDR2 reads LQKENI. The full variable domain, with the rest looked up from reference TRBV18 and TRBJ1-2, is NAGVMQNPRHLVRRRGQEARLRCSPMKGHSHVYWYRQLPEEGLKFMVYLQKENIIDESGMPKERFSAEFPKEGPSILRIQQVVRGDSAAYFCASSLLSTDNYGYTFGSGTRLTVV.

The genes are TRBV4-1 and TRBJ1-3, with D maybe TRBD1 (6 bases). Germline values: CDR1 MGHRA, CDR2 YSYEKL. V was cut by 0 bases and J by 4 bases, with 16 bases left in between. There are 17 residues in the CDR3. The CDR3 region is CASSQDTRDILGNTIYF. Here the CDR3 DNA reads TGCGCCAGCAGCCAAGATACTAGGGACATACTGGGAAACACCATATATTTT.

The chain links TRBV19 to TRBJ1-6, with D perhaps matching TRBD1 (5 bases). The V end lost 2 bases, the J end lost 9 bases, and 14 bases lay between the germline ends. The V gene's germline CDR1 is LNHDA and CDR2 SQIVND (reference sequence). This CDR3 has 15 amino acids. The CDR3 region is CASSISKGSGSPLHF. The CDR3 DNA reads TGTGCCAGTAGTATAAGTAAGGGGTCGGGTTCACCCCTCCACTTT.

This clone was recorded once. The V gene is TRBV3-1 (or the pseudogene TRBV3-2), the J gene TRBJ2-3; D unresolved. Germline CDR1 and CDR2: LGHDT and YNNKEL (reference sequence). V was cut by 0 bases and J by 8 bases, with 12 bases left in between. This CDR3 region has 14 residues. The CDR3 spells CASSQDWTGLTQYF. CDR3 sequence (DNA): TGTGCCAGCAGCCAAGATTGGACCGGGCTTACGCAGTATTTT.

This clone has a handful of counts. The V and J genes are TRBV7-9 and TRBJ2-2, with 8 bases lining up with TRBD1. The CDR3 contains 14 residues. Trimming at V came to 3 bases and at J to 8 bases, leaving 5 bases not matched to a gene. In germline, CDR1 is SEHNR, CDR2 FQNEAQ (reference sequence). CDR3 DNA sequence: TGTGCCAGCAGCTTGGACAGGGCGGGAGGGGAGCTGTTTTTT. Translating gives CASSLDRAGGELFF.

The chain employs TRBV11-1 and TRBJ2-1; perhaps TRBD2 as D (8 bases). V was shortened by 5 bases and J by 4 bases, with 18 bases between the two germline ends. CDR3 length equals 16 residues. Germline values: CDR1 SGHAT, CDR2 FQDESV (reference sequence). CDR3 sequence (DNA): TGTGCCAGCAGCCAAACTAGCGGCAGGGGGTACAATGAGCAGTTCTTC. This translates into CASSQTSGRGYNEQFF.

The V gene is TRBV18, the J gene TRBJ1-1; D call uncertain. Looked up from germline, CDR1 is KGHSH and CDR2 is LQKENI. Trimming stripped 2 bases from V and 1 base from J, with 2 bases between. This CDR3 has 12 amino acids. The CDR3 here is CASSPANTEAFF. The DNA for the CDR3 is TGTGCCAGCTCACCAGCGAACACTGAAGCTTTCTTT.

V and J are TRBV6-2 or TRBV6-3 and TRBJ1-2; D ambiguous. The CDR3 covers 11 residues. Trimming left V 4 bases short and J 8 bases short, with 8 bases between. In germline, CDR1 is MNHEY, CDR2 SVGEGT. As DNA, the CDR3 is TGTGCCAGCAGTTCGCGAGGAGGCTACACCTTC. Encoded protein: CASSSRGGYTF.

V usage is TRBV5-1 and J usage is TRBJ1-3; unclear D gene. The CDR3 extends over 15 amino acids. The germline CDR1 and CDR2 sequences are SGHRS and YFSETQ. Between the trimmed V and J ends, which lost 0 bases and 4 bases, there was a span of 11 bases. The CDR3 spells CASSLGGFSGNTIYF. The CDR3 DNA follows: TGCGCCAGCAGCTTGGGAGGGTTTTCGGGAAACACCATATATTTT.

The J gene is TRBJ1-1, the V gene TRBV7-2, with D tentatively TRBD1 (6 bases). The germline V gene encodes CDR1 SGHTA and CDR2 FQGNSA. V was cut by 5 bases and J by 3 bases, with 16 bases left in between. This CDR3 spans 15 amino acids. This chain's CDR3 is CASSRGTMRDTEAFF. CDR3 nucleotides: TGTGCCAGCAGCAGAGGGACAATGCGGGACACTGAAGCTTTCTTT.

The V call is TRBV7-2, the J call TRBJ1-6; D remains unclear. This CDR3 spans 15 amino acids. The V end lost 4 bases, the J end lost 5 bases, and 12 bases lay between the germline ends. Per the germline V gene, CDR1 is SGHTA and CDR2 is FQGNSA. The CDR3 spells CASSSGGVNNSPLHF. CDR3 in DNA: TGTGCCAGCAGCTCAGGCGGGGTGAATAATTCACCCCTCCACTTT. Together with reference TRBV7-2 and TRBJ1-6, the CDR3 gives the full variable domain: GAGVSQSPSNKVTEKGKDVELRCDPISGHTALYWYRQSLGQGLEFLIYFQGNSAPDKSGLPSDRFSAERTGGSVSTLTIQRTQQEDSAVYLCASSSGGVNNSPLHFGNGTRLTVT.

The chain has TRBV15 and TRBJ1-2; D may be TRBD1 (6 bases). Germline CDR1 reads LNHNV; CDR2 reads YYDKDF (reference sequence). V gave up 0 bases and J gave up 4 bases, with 12 bases separating them. CDR3 length: 15 amino acids. DNA of the CDR3: TGTGCCACCAGCAGAGACCCCACAGGGCTCTATGGCTACACCTTC. Translating gives CATSRDPTGLYGYTF.

The chain uses TRBV7-8 and TRBJ1-5, with a weak D call TRBD1 (5 bases). CDR3 length: 13 amino acids. Trimming cost V 1 base and J 9 bases, with 10 bases left between them. Germline assignment: CDR1 SGHVS and CDR2 FQNEAQ. The CDR3 loop is CASSLDPGWPQHF. The CDR3 region has the DNA TGTGCCAGCAGCTTAGATCCAGGGTGGCCCCAGCATTTT.

This CDR3 is CASRGTAIYGYTF. The CDR3, as DNA: TGTGCCAGCAGGGGGACAGCGATATATGGCTACACCTTC. The V call is TRBV12-3 or TRBV12-4, the J call TRBJ1-2, with 7 nucleotides matching TRBD1. Unmatched junction bases numbered 6, after V lost 6 bases and J lost 5 bases. The CDR3 is made up of 13 amino acids.

This chain connects TRBV6-1 to TRBJ1-2; D unresolved. CDR3 length: 15 residues. V gave up 2 bases and J gave up 2 bases, with 12 bases separating them. Germline V gene sequence: CDR1 MNHNS, CDR2 SASEGT. The CDR3 region is CASSEKWGVNYGYTF. CDR3 DNA sequence: TGTGCCAGCAGTGAAAAGTGGGGTGTGAACTATGGCTACACCTTC.

Of note for this clone: Other DNA sequences in this specimen translate into the identical CDR3. The rearrangement uses TRBV7-2 and TRBJ1-5; unclear D gene. Between the trimmed V and J ends, which lost 1 base and 3 bases, there was a span of 10 bases. The CDR3 totals 15 residues. Germline-derived CDR1 and CDR2 are SGHTA and FQGNSA. In DNA form, the CDR3 reads TGTGCCAGCAGCTTAGGACCGTACTCCAATCAGCCCCAGCATTTT. Its translation is CASSLGPYSNQPQHF.

This clone is a singleton in its sample. V is TRBV6-2 or TRBV6-3 and J is TRBJ2-7; TRBD1 aligns across 11 bases. V was clipped by 5 bases and J by 7 bases; unmatched bases: 1. The CDR3 covers 12 residues. Germline V gives CDR1 MNHEY, CDR2 SVGEGT. CDR3 sequence: CASSRDRGEQYV. In DNA form, the CDR3 reads TGTGCCAGCAGTCGGGACAGGGGGGAGCAGTACGTC.

Concerning this clone: The junction departs from germline at one end; a sequencing error may be responsible. The chain carries TRBV7-2 and TRBJ2-1; D might be TRBD2 (5 bases). The CDR3 totals 14 residues. Germline CDR1 reads SGHTA; CDR2 reads FQGNSA. CDR3 coding DNA: TGTGCCAGCAGCTTCGACTATTTCTACAGTGAGCAGTTCTTC. Amino acid sequence: CASSFDYFYSEQFF.

This clone has a single count. The rearrangement uses TRBV6-5 and TRBJ1-3; 9 positions match TRBD1. CDR1 is MNHEY, CDR2 SVGAGI, per germline. CDR3 length: 16 amino acids. With 0 bases clipped from V and 4 bases from J, the junction kept 4 bases outside the gene matches. This CDR3 is CASSYSGQGSGNTIYF. In nucleotides, the CDR3 is TGTGCCAGCAGTTACTCGGGACAGGGATCCGGAAACACCATATATTTT.

This clone was picked up one time. The chain links TRBV7-9 to TRBJ2-6, with D unresolved. Germline V gene sequence: CDR1 SEHNR, CDR2 FQNEAQ (reference sequence). V dropped 1 base and J dropped 0 bases, with 16 bases sitting between them. The CDR3 has 19 amino acids. Here the CDR3 reads CASSLESATTLSGANVLTF. In nucleotides, the CDR3 is TGTGCCAGCAGCTTAGAATCCGCGACAACACTCTCTGGGGCCAACGTCCTGACTTTC.

This rearrangement joins TRBV7-8 to TRBJ2-1; possibly TRBD2 for D (6 bases). The germline V gene has CDR1 SGHVS and CDR2 FQNEAQ. This CDR3 is 16 amino acids long. V was clipped by 4 bases and J by 6 bases, with 19 bases between them. DNA of the CDR3: TGTGCCAGCAGCTCCCTTCTAAGGAGGGTAGGCAATGAGCAGTTCTTC. It yields the protein CASSSLLRRVGNEQFF.

This clone was found once. This chain connects TRBV29-1 to TRBJ1-2; the D gene is possibly TRBD1 (6 bases). The V end lost 4 bases, the J end lost 3 bases, and 30 bases lay between the germline ends. The CDR3 contains 19 residues. The V gene's germline CDR1 is SQVTM and CDR2 ANQGSEA. The CDR3 is CSVGQIWGGHDPADYGYTF. In DNA, the CDR3 is TGCAGCGTTGGTCAGATATGGGGGGGACACGATCCGGCGGACTATGGCTACACCTTC.

The chain combines TRBV6-5 with TRBJ1-6; D is undetermined. CDR3 length: 14 amino acids. V lost 6 bases, J lost 13 bases, and 19 bases lay in between. CDR1 is MNHEY and CDR2 is SVGAGI in the germline V gene. In DNA form, the CDR3 reads TGTGCCAGCAGGATGCAAGTGAGCCTTTTCCCCCTCCACTTT. It codes for CASRMQVSLFPLHF.

The V gene is TRBV12-3 or TRBV12-4, the J gene TRBJ1-5; no clear D. This CDR3 comprises 12 residues. V dropped 5 bases and J dropped 4 bases, with 6 bases sitting between them. For the CDR3, the DNA is TGTGCCAGCAGTACCATGAATCAGCCCCAGCATTTT. Its protein is CASSTMNQPQHF.